The rows below give T cell receptor beta chains drawn from one sample of a study of blood T cells in healthy people across ages. One entry per CDR3 protein, called by TCRdb with MiXCR from the 5' RACE reads. The sample has roughly 1,300,000 distinct CDR3 sequences, almost 60% seen once; the top ten hold over 5.5%. Sequences were obtained from blood. The receptors shown here come from a man younger than 30 in good health. Each CDR3 is given with its conserved first and last residue. A D gene is named only where the DNA matches it firmly.

TRBJ2-1 | TRBD2 | TRBV7-2 | TGTGCCAGCAGCTTATATCGGACTAGCGGTACACCATCCTACAATGAGCAGTTCTTC | CASSLYRTSGTPSYNEQFF
TRBJ1-5 | NA | TRBV4-3 | TGCGCCAGCAGCCAAGGGGTTTATCAGCCCCAGCATTTT | CASSQGVYQPQHF
TRBJ2-7 | NA | TRBV6-1 | TGTGCCAGCAGTGAAGATGGGGGGCTTGGATACGAGCAGTACTTC | CASSEDGGLGYEQYF
TRBJ2-1 | NA | TRBV7-8 | TGTGCCAGCAGCCCCGAACGCTTGACCCTCAATGAGCAGTTCTTC | CASSPERLTLNEQFF
TRBJ2-5 | NA | TRBV29-1 | TGCAGCGTTAATAGGGCCCCGGGAGAGACCCAGTACTTC | CSVNRAPGETQYF
TRBJ2-1 | TRBD2 | TRBV10-3 | TGTGCCACTTCAGGGGACCTGCGGACTAGCGGGGGGGGATACAATGAGCAGTTCTTC | CATSGDLRTSGGGYNEQFF
TRBJ1-5 | NA | TRBV4-1 | TGCGCCAGCAGCCAAGGGACCCGAAGCAATCAGCCCCAGCATTTT | CASSQGTRSNQPQHF
TRBJ2-1 | NA | TRBV7-2 | TGTGCCGGCAGCCCAGCAAGGCCGGTCAATGAGCAGTTCTTC | CAGSPARPVNEQFF
TRBJ1-2 | TRBD1 | TRBV6-5 | TGTGGCAGCAGTTACTCGACCGGGACAGGACAGTCCTATGGCTACATCTTC | CGSSYSTGTGQSYGYIF
TRBJ2-1 | TRBD1 | TRBV10-3 | TGTGCCATCAGTGAAGGGACAGAAGAGACCCAGTTCTTC | CAISEGTEETQFF
TRBJ2-1 | NA | TRBV6-6 | TGTGCCAGCAACGTGGGGGGTGGCTACAATGAGCAGTTCTTC | CASNVGGGYNEQFF